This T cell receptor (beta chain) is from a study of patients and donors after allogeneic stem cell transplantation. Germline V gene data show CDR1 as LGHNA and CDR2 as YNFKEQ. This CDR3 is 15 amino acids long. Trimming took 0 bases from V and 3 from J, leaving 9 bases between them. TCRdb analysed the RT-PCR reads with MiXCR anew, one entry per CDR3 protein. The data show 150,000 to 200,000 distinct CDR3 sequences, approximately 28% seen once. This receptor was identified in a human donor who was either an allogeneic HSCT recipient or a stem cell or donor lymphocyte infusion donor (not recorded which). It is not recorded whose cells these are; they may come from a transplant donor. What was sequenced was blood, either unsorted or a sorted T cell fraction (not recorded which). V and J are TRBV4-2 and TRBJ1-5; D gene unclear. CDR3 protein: CASSQESRYNQPQHF. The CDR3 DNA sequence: TGTGCCAGCAGCCAAGAGTCCAGATACAATCAGCCCCAGCATTTT.